This T cell receptor beta chain was identified in a study of chemoradiotherapy in HPV16-positive cancers. The protocol was immunoSEQ multiplex PCR, while the TCRdb copy is restricted to in-frame clones and leaves out a portion. The sample lists 9,500 to 15,000 clones; 86% were seen once. The CDR3 has 14 residues. Germline lookup yields CDR1 SGHKS and CDR2 YYEKEE (reference sequence). V was clipped by 3 bases and J by 4 bases; unmatched bases: 5. This clone has just one count. This sequence originates from a human donor with HPV-associated anogenital cancer. This chain links TRBV5-5 with TRBJ1-2; 8 bases align to TRBD1. This sample comprised blood, obtained from a patient who underwent chemoradiotherapy. CDR3 amino acids: CASSSGGASYGYTF. For the CDR3, the DNA is TGTGCCAGCAGCTCAGGGGGCGCCTCCTATGGCTACACCTTC.